What follows is one TCR beta chain and its context. Its antigen is still unknown. The libraries were made with immunoSEQ v3. Data came from immunoSEQ multiplex PCR; TCRdb stores just in-frame clones and leaves some out. The sample lists about 52,000 clones; less than 80% were seen once. Trimming at V came to 7 bases and at J to 4 bases, leaving 9 bases not matched to a gene. CDR3 length equals 14 residues. The germline gives CDR1 SGHTA, CDR2 FQGNSA. These data come from a study of TIL therapy for anti-PD-1-resistant metastatic lung cancer. About the research overall: Patients then received nivolumab; progressors got lymphodepletion, TIL and IL-2. Whole-study results and caveats: The cohort had more treatment-naive, never-smoker and oncogene-addicted patients than typical.

Sample time point: pre-treatment sample, taken before nivolumab and TIL therapy. Enrollment ran from late 2017 to January 2020. The sample consisted of blood, taken at baseline. The V and J genes are TRBV7-2 and TRBJ1-2, with 7 nucleotides matching TRBD1. The sequence derives from a woman between 25 and 85 years old with non-small cell lung cancer. The CDR3 region is CASTPGQHSYGYTF. CDR3 nucleotides: TGTGCCAGCACCCCGGGACAGCACTCCTATGGCTACACCTTC.